Below are 8 T cell receptor beta chains sequenced from a single sample in a study of cytomegalovirus exposure and HLA in healthy donors. 60 Vbeta and 13 Jbeta primers were used in PCR. The data were produced by immunoSEQ multiplex PCR, yet TCRdb's version contains in-frame clones alone and is incomplete. The sample has 80,000 to 100,000 clones; around 77% are singletons. The sequencing sample was made of PBMCs. All receptors come from a man between 40 and 49 years old in good health and CMV-seronegative.

CDR3 DNA sequence: TGTGCCAGCTCCGGAGCCGGGACAGGATTTTACAATGAGCAGTTCTTC. This codes for CASSGAGTGFYNEQFF. The chain carries TRBV28 and TRBJ2-1; 8 positions agree with TRBD1. The length of the CDR3 is 16 residues. The V and J ends lost 8 bases and 4 bases, in that order; junction bases with no gene match: 13. Germline CDR1 MDHEN, CDR2 SYDVKM.

The chain couples TRBV5-1 to TRBJ1-6, with D unresolved. CDR3 size: 18 residues. V gave up 0 bases and J gave up 5 bases, with 18 bases separating them. Germline V gives CDR1 SGHRS, CDR2 YFSETQ. CDR3 sequence: CASSLDARETTNNSPLHF. CDR3 in DNA: TGCGCCAGCAGCTTGGACGCACGGGAAACCACTAATAATTCACCCCTCCACTTT.

Turning to this clone: At one end the junction does not follow the germline gene, possibly because of a read error. This CDR3 is also generated by other DNA sequences in the sample. The gene calls are TRBV30 and TRBJ2-3; 11 bases align to TRBD2. The CDR3 covers 13 residues. Germline V CDR1 and CDR2: GTSNPN, SVGIG (reference sequence). For the CDR3, the DNA is TGTGCCGTAGCGGGGGGGGGCACGGATACGCAGTATTTT. Translated, it gives CAVAGGGTDTQYF. Looking up the rest from reference TRBV30 and TRBJ2-3 gives the full variable domain: SQTIHQWPATLVQPVGSPLSLECTVEGTSNPNLYWYRQAAGRGLQLLFYSVGIGQISSEVPQNLSASRPQDRQFILSSKKLLLSDSGFYLCAVAGGGTDTQYFGPGTRLTVL.

For the CDR3, the DNA is TGTGCCAGCAGTTTAAATAGGGCTAGCGGTCCAGATACGCAGTATTTT. Its protein is CASSLNRASGPDTQYF. The rearrangement joins TRBV28 to TRBJ2-3; the match to TRBD2 covers 7 bases. V trimming: 2 bases; J trimming: 4 bases; junction bases outside the gene matches: 9. Germline CDR1 reads MDHEN; CDR2 reads SYDVKM. There are 16 residues in the CDR3.

This chain uses TRBV7-2 with TRBJ2-6; 10 bases are shared with TRBD2. V was clipped by 0 bases and J by 0 bases; unmatched bases: 8. CDR3 size: 20 residues. Germline CDR1 reads SGHTA; CDR2 reads FQGNSA. The CDR3 DNA reads as TGTGCCAGCAGCTTAGCCTCCTCTAGCGGGGGATCCTCTGGGGCCAACGTCCTGACTTTC. It codes for CASSLASSSGGSSGANVLTF.

Turning to this clone: The CDR3 does not close with the conserved phenylalanine or tryptophan, likely indicating a read error. V gene TRBV7-8 combines with J gene TRBJ2-7; D is possibly TRBD1 (6 bases). This CDR3 is built from 15 residues. CDR1 is SGHVS and CDR2 is FQNEAQ in the germline V gene. V was shortened by 1 base and J by 1 base, with 11 bases between the two germline ends. The CDR3 is CASSLEQGLSYEQYL. DNA of the CDR3: TGTGCCAGCAGCTTAGAACAGGGCCTATCCTACGAGCAGTACCTC.

This chain connects TRBV2 to TRBJ1-1, with 7 bases lining up with TRBD1. This CDR3 comprises 15 residues. J lost 4 bases, V lost 4 bases, and 9 bases had no gene match. The germline V gene has CDR1 SNHLY and CDR2 FYNNEI. For the CDR3, the DNA is TGTGCCAGCAGTGTGACAGGGCTGTTGGGCACTGAAGCTTTCTTT. This gives the protein CASSVTGLLGTEAFF.

The chain recombines TRBV30 with TRBJ2-3, with 10 bases that match TRBD2. CDR1 is GTSNPN and CDR2 is SVGIG in the germline V gene (reference sequence). This CDR3 is built from 16 residues. With 4 bases clipped from V and 5 bases from J, the junction kept 12 bases outside the gene matches. The CDR3 nucleotides are TGTGCCTGGACCGGTACTAGCGGGGAGAGGGGAGATACGCAGTATTTT. It yields the protein CAWTGTSGERGDTQYF.